This T cell receptor beta chain was recorded in a study of shared clonotypes between healthy human individuals (TCRdb year 2020). General notes on the study: A few men and two women, aged 18 to 49 years, made up the cohort. Leukapheresis yielded between about 0.85 and 10 billion PBMCs per donor. Per donor, three plates each were used for CD4 naive and CD4 memory, two for CD8 naive, and one for CD8 memory. To estimate repertoire size and how much clonotypes are shared between individuals, the study performed deep sequencing of blood TCR repertoires from about five healthy adults. Different laboratories and diverse techniques were used to prepare libraries and sequence TCR repertoires, to increase sequencing depth and limit assay-specific biases. Overall study outcomes, separate from this receptor: When a few donors were compared, the shared fraction of clonotypes was approximately 5% for naive CD4, around 3.6% for naive CD8, more than 2% for memory CD4, and under 0.5% for memory CD8. Because the study included only a small number of donors, the genetic and exposure-history diversity represented was limited. Larger estimated clonotype richness was generally found for naive subsets than for memory subsets. Compared with non-shared clonotypes, clonotypes shared by all four sorted-subset donors had higher generation probabilities. Sampling was restricted to blood, and TCR repertoires in tissue are likely to differ from TCR repertoires in blood. Pairwise subsampling indicated that sequencing depth was expected to affect the degree of clonotype sharing among donors. Even with the large sequencing depth, rarefaction of the sorted-subset datasets indicated that sequencing was incomplete.

Remarks on this clone: The antigen it recognizes is unknown. Base qualities are missing; no much larger clone stands one base away.

Healthy HIV-negative adults with no recently reported acute infections or vaccinations were included as donors. Every donor was a Caucasian adult residing in Nashville, Tennessee, USA. CD4+ T cells were enriched by magnetic negative selection; naive cells were then positively selected on CD45RA, and the negative fraction formed the memory subset. Blood was collected by leukapheresis, and PBMCs were isolated by Ficoll-Histopaque density gradient centrifugation and then cryopreserved in liquid nitrogen vapor phase. Analytical flow cytometry was used to check the purity and quantity of each magnetically sorted T cell population. Genomic DNA was isolated from every sorted fraction and measured by UV absorbance on a Nanodrop 2000c. Using the deep immunoSEQ assay, TCR CDR3 regions were amplified from genomic DNA by multiplex PCR. For each cell subset, the extracted genomic DNA was distributed evenly across all wells of several immunoSEQ 96-well plates, and each plate served as one replicate. For sorted subsets, each replicate PCR was loaded with approximately 0.2 ug genomic DNA, equivalent to 25,000 to 35,000 T cell genomes. Purified libraries were quantified with a Qubit 3.0 fluorometer, sized on a Bioanalyzer 2100, and re-quantified with the KAPA Library Quantification kit. Every immunoSEQ 96-well plate was sequenced on a dedicated single-read 150-cycle Illumina NextSeq 550 flow cell. Concerning the study's data processing: The immunoSEQ output contained only junctional sequences without quality scores, so filtering could not match that applied to full-length reads. Sequences were annotated with PyIR, a Python wrapper for IgBLAST v1.9, using IMGT germline references to assign V/J genes and CDR3. Reads with weak V/J assignments (E-value above 1e-6), missing CDR3, stop codons, out-of-frame junctions, or ambiguous translated residues were removed. V3J clonotypes were defined as sequences sharing an identical inferred V gene, J gene, and CDR3 amino acid sequence. To compute the percentage overlap between repertoires, the number of shared unique clonotypes was divided by the size of the smaller repertoire. RTK rarefaction, the Chao1 estimator, and Recon v2.1 estimates of unobserved clonotypes were used to assess repertoire richness. For all TCRbeta clonotypes obtained by the gDNA method from four donors, generation probabilities were computed with OLGA. This immuneACCESS table, as held by TCRdb, lists in-frame sequences with V and J called but not all clones. Of the missing ones, under half trace to an unresolved V gene in checked studies; the others have no known cause. V and J calls plus clone size are reproduced from that table; the DNA served to infer D and trimming. Present in this sample are over a million clones, 78% of which were seen just once. The top ten clones comprise roughly 0.56% of the sample.

The TCR comes from a man between 18 and 29 years old in good health. Some clones in this sample may be carry-over from other donors' samples. Specimen: memory CD4+ T cells from PBMCs. The cell subset or site label corresponds to: CD45RA-negative fraction.

The bases are TGTGCCAGCAGTGCCCCCCCCTTGCCCCAGCATTTT. Its translation is CASSAPPLPQHF. The chain was built from TRBV6-1 and TRBJ1-5; the D gene identity is not certain. V loses 4 bases of germline sequence and J loses 9 bases, and the interval between the two ends is 10 bases. The CDR3 goes from the cysteine to the phenylalanine over 12 residues. Kept here is only the CDR3 DNA, which spans 36 bases and is read in frame from base 1. As encoded in the germline V gene, CDR1 is MNHNS while CDR2 is SASEGT.